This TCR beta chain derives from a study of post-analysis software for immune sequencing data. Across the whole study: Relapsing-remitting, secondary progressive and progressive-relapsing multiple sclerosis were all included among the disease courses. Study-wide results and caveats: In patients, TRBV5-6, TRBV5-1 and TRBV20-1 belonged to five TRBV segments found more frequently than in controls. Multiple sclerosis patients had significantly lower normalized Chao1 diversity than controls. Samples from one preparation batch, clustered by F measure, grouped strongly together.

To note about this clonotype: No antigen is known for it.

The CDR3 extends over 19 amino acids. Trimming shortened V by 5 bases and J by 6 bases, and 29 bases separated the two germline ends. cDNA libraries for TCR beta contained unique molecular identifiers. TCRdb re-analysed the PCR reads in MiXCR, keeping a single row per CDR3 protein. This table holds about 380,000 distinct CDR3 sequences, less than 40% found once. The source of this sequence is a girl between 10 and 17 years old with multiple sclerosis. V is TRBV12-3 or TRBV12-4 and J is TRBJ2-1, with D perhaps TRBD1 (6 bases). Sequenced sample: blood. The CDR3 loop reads CASSPYVGGDKVFGNEQFF. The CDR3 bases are TGTGCCAGCAGTCCCTATGTGGGTGGGGACAAGGTCTTTGGCAATGAGCAGTTCTTC.